These 30 T cell receptor beta chains originate from one sample sequenced in a study of blood T cell repertoires in COVID-19. This table comes from immunoSEQ multiplex PCR, and its TCRdb copy is limited to in-frame clones, with some not included. The table shows roughly 64,000 clones, with about 93% occurring only once. The sample taken for sequencing was peripheral blood. The receptors come from an elderly woman with active COVID-19.

The chain recombines TRBV7-6 with TRBJ1-2; TRBD1 might be the D (5 bases). The CDR3 is 12 amino acids. The germline CDR1 and CDR2 sequences are SGHVS and FNYEAQ. Deletions cut 8 bases from V and 3 bases from J, with 10 bases between. The CDR3 sequence is CASGASDYGYTF. As DNA, the CDR3 is TGTGCCAGCGGGGCCAGCGACTATGGCTACACCTTC.

The rearrangement links TRBV28 to TRBJ2-1; 7 bases are a match to TRBD1. There are 15 residues in the CDR3. V shed 5 bases, J shed 0 bases, and the junction held 4 bases outside the gene matches. The germline V gene has CDR1 MDHEN and CDR2 SYDVKM. The CDR3 nucleotides read TGTGCCAGCAGTCGGGGACAGAGCTCCTACAATGAGCAGTTCTTC. The encoded protein is CASSRGQSSYNEQFF.

The chain has TRBV6-1 and TRBJ2-7, with D perhaps TRBD2 (6 bases). The germline gives CDR1 MNHNS, CDR2 SASEGT. This CDR3 spans 14 amino acids. The V and J ends lost 3 bases and 3 bases respectively, with 12 bases between them. The CDR3 here is CASSDWGVGYEQYV. In nucleotides, the CDR3 is TGTGCCAGCAGTGATTGGGGGGTGGGCTACGAGCAGTACGTC.

The V gene is TRBV5-1, the J gene TRBJ2-2, with D perhaps matching TRBD1 (6 bases). V lost 5 bases and J 6 bases, leaving 17 bases between the germline ends. Germline-derived CDR1 and CDR2 are SGHRS and YFSETQ. CDR3 length equals 15 residues. CDR3 loop: CASRTQPQGSGELFF. For the CDR3, the DNA is TGCGCCAGCAGGACCCAACCACAGGGTTCCGGGGAGCTGTTTTTT.

The CDR3 sequence: CASSLRTGGNQPQHF. In DNA form, the CDR3 reads TGTGCCAGTAGTCTCCGGACAGGGGGAAATCAGCCCCAGCATTTT. V is TRBV19 and J is TRBJ1-5, with TRBD1 matching over 10 bases. From germline, CDR1 is LNHDA and CDR2 SQIVND (reference sequence). Trimming at V came to 5 bases and at J to 4 bases, leaving 5 bases not matched to a gene. There are 15 residues in the CDR3.

The rearrangement uses TRBV5-1 and TRBJ2-3; 7 nucleotides agree with TRBD1. The CDR3 sequence is 15 residues long. CDR1 and CDR2 (germline): SGHRS, YFSETQ. The ends lost 4 bases at V and 2 bases at J; junction bases unmatched: 7. In nucleotides, the CDR3 is TGCGCCAGCAGCACCCGACAGGGCATCACAGATACGCAGTATTTT. Encoded protein: CASSTRQGITDTQYF.

The V and J genes are TRBV28 and TRBJ1-5; D call uncertain. The CDR3 consists of 14 residues. V was clipped by 1 base and J by 3 bases, with 7 bases between them. The germline V gene has CDR1 MDHEN and CDR2 SYDVKM. For the CDR3, the DNA is TGTGCCAGCAGTTTATCCCGAGACAATCAGCCCCAGCATTTT. Its translation is CASSLSRDNQPQHF. The full variable domain, with the rest looked up from reference TRBV28 and TRBJ1-5, is DVKVTQSSRYLVKRTGEKVFLECVQDMDHENMFWYRQDPGLGLRLIYFSYDVKMKEKGDIPEGYSVSREKKERFSLILESASTNQTSMYLCASSLSRDNQPQHFGDGTRLSIL.

The V call is TRBV20-1, the J call TRBJ2-1; TRBD2 might be the D (6 bases). The CDR3 spans 10 residues. Germline lookup yields CDR1 DFQATT and CDR2 SNEGSKA (reference sequence). CDR3 sequence: CSPGVNEQFF. The CDR3 DNA follows: TGCTCCCCGGGGGTCAATGAGCAGTTCTTC.

The genes are TRBV28 and TRBJ1-3, with 7 bases matching TRBD1. Trimming removed 6 bases from V and 0 bases from J; junction bases left unmatched: 11. The germline V gene encodes CDR1 MDHEN and CDR2 SYDVKM. The CDR3 has 17 residues. CDR3 in DNA: TGTGCCAGCAGACACCGCCGGGACAGCCGCTCTGGAAACACCATATATTTT. It specifies CASRHRRDSRSGNTIYF.

This sequence joins TRBV20-1 and TRBJ2-3; 9 nucleotides match TRBD2. Germline-derived CDR1 and CDR2 are DFQATT and SNEGSKA (reference sequence). V trimming: 3 bases; J trimming: 5 bases; junction bases outside the gene matches: 9. This CDR3 is built from 15 residues. In DNA, the CDR3 is TGCAGTGCTAGTCTGCGGGAGGGCCTTGGAGATACGCAGTATTTT. It encodes CSASLREGLGDTQYF.

The chain employs TRBV27 and TRBJ2-1; TRBD1 matches 11 bases. The CDR3 consists of 15 residues. The V gene end was trimmed by 6 bases and the J gene end by 7 bases; junction bases not matched to a gene: 8. Germline values: CDR1 MNHEY, CDR2 SMNVEV (reference sequence). The CDR3 spells CASRGYGTGGNEQFF. Written as DNA, the CDR3 is TGTGCCAGCAGGGGATACGGGACAGGGGGTAATGAGCAGTTCTTC.

The V gene is TRBV28, the J gene TRBJ2-1; perhaps TRBD2 as D (7 bases). CDR3 length equals 15 residues. CDR1 MDHEN and CDR2 SYDVKM come from the germline V gene. V was trimmed by 8 bases and J by 2 bases, leaving 16 bases between them. The CDR3 sequence: CASCPGGLTYNEQFF. In DNA, the CDR3 is TGTGCCAGCTGTCCGGGGGGCCTCACCTACAATGAGCAGTTCTTC.

This chain connects TRBV11-1 to TRBJ1-4; the match to TRBD1 covers 9 bases. The junction had 4 bases not matched to a gene; V was cut back by 4 bases and J by 7 bases. The V gene's germline CDR1 is SGHAT and CDR2 FQDESV (reference sequence). The CDR3 covers 14 residues. Written as DNA, the CDR3 is TGTGCCAGCAGCTCCGGGACAGGGAGTGAAAAACTGTTTTTT. As protein: CASSSGTGSEKLFF.

The rearrangement uses TRBV7-6 and TRBJ2-7, with D possibly TRBD1 on 7 matching bases. The germline V gene has CDR1 SGHVS and CDR2 FNYEAQ. V was pared by 5 bases and J by 0 bases, with 14 bases between. This CDR3 comprises 15 residues. CDR3 residues: CASSTRQGLSYEQYF. CDR3 nucleotide sequence: TGTGCCAGCAGCACAAGACAGGGACTCTCCTACGAGCAGTACTTC.

The J gene is TRBJ2-1, the V gene TRBV7-6, with D perhaps TRBD2 (6 bases). The ends were cut back, 5 bases at V and 6 bases at J, with 32 bases in the middle. The CDR3 runs to 20 residues. Germline V lookup: CDR1 SGHVS, CDR2 FNYEAQ. The CDR3 coding sequence is TGTGCCAGCAGCCGAGGCGGGGCAGGTATACAAAGCGGCTCGCGCAATGAGCAGTTCTTC. This encodes CASSRGGAGIQSGSRNEQFF.

This clone was detected a few times. CDR3 coding DNA: TGTGCCAGTAGTCGCGGGACAGGGAACAATCAGCCCCAGCATTTT. The encoded protein is CASSRGTGNNQPQHF. The V gene is TRBV19, the J gene TRBJ1-5, with 9 nucleotides matching TRBD1. Germline-derived CDR1 and CDR2 are LNHDA and SQIVND (reference sequence). The CDR3 spans 15 residues. The V gene end was trimmed by 5 bases and the J gene end by 3 bases; junction bases not matched to a gene: 5.

Here the CDR3 DNA reads TGTGCCAGCACCGGGCGAGGACAGAGACCCACAGATACGCAGTATTTT. It yields the protein CASTGRGQRPTDTQYF. This rearrangement joins TRBV13 to TRBJ2-3; perhaps TRBD1 as D (6 bases). V was cut by 7 bases and J by 2 bases, with 19 bases left in between. CDR3 size: 16 residues. Germline V lookup: CDR1 PRHDT, CDR2 FYEKMQ (reference sequence).

The chain is built from TRBV3-1 (or the pseudogene TRBV3-2) and TRBJ2-2, with 8 bases matching TRBD2. This CDR3 contains 15 residues. With V trimmed by 1 base and J by 6 bases, 4 bases remained unmatched. CDR1 is LGHDT and CDR2 is YNNKEL in the germline V gene (reference sequence). CDR3 in amino acids: CASSQGNGGAGELFF. The CDR3 region has the DNA TGTGCCAGCAGCCAAGGGAACGGGGGGGCCGGGGAGCTGTTTTTT.

The chain carries TRBV7-2 and TRBJ2-3; D gene unclear. The germline CDR1 and CDR2 sequences are SGHTA and FQGNSA. V shed 1 base and J shed 2 bases, with 7 bases lying between them. The CDR3 covers 14 residues. This CDR3 reads CASSLVGPTDTQYF. The CDR3 DNA reads as TGTGCCAGCAGCTTAGTTGGCCCCACAGATACGCAGTATTTT.

Notes on this clone: This same CDR3 is encoded by further DNA sequences in the sample. V is TRBV7-2 and J is TRBJ1-2; D is perhaps TRBD1 (5 bases). V lost 6 bases and J 8 bases, leaving 16 bases between the germline ends. This CDR3 has 13 residues. CDR1 and CDR2 from the germline V gene are SGHTA and FQGNSA. CDR3 bases: TGTGCCAGCAGTTACCTCCAGGGTGAAGGCTACACCTTC. Translation gives CASSYLQGEGYTF.

The V and J genes are TRBV5-4 and TRBJ2-1, with 8 bases matching TRBD2. Germline trimming cut 4 bases from V and 9 bases from J; bases unmatched to any gene: 9. The CDR3 totals 14 residues. CDR1 and CDR2 from the germline V gene are SGHNT and YYREEE (reference sequence). CDR3 in DNA: TGTGCCAGCAGCCAGGGACTAGTGAAGGTTGAGCAGTTCTTC. Encoded protein: CASSQGLVKVEQFF.

The chain has TRBV6-5 and TRBJ1-2; D remains unclear. In germline, CDR1 is MNHEY, CDR2 SVGAGI. The CDR3 has 14 residues. The V end lost 2 bases, the J end lost 0 bases, and 7 bases lay between the germline ends. The CDR3 is CASSYLPPNYGYTF. CDR3 nucleotides: TGTGCCAGCAGTTACCTCCCCCCTAACTATGGCTACACCTTC.

This chain joins TRBV7-2 and TRBJ2-2; maybe TRBD1 (7 bases). V shed 5 bases and J shed 6 bases, with 16 bases lying between them. The CDR3 has 15 amino acids. Germline loops: CDR1 SGHTA, CDR2 FQGNSA. The CDR3 here is CASSNRGGPAGELFF. In nucleotides, the CDR3 is TGTGCCAGCAGCAACAGGGGAGGACCCGCCGGGGAGCTGTTTTTT.

The chain employs TRBV5-4 and TRBJ2-5; 7 nucleotides match TRBD1. Per germline, CDR1 SGHNT and CDR2 YYREEE (reference sequence). There are 17 residues in the CDR3. J lost 1 base, V lost 0 bases, and 9 bases had no gene match. The chain's CDR3 is CASSLVGGETSQETQYF. The CDR3 coding sequence is TGTGCCAGCAGCTTGGTAGGGGGCGAAACTTCCCAAGAGACCCAGTACTTC.

V and J are TRBV29-1 and TRBJ1-2; D not certain. Trimming stripped 7 bases from V and 4 bases from J, with 13 bases between. Germline assignment: CDR1 SQVTM and CDR2 ANQGSEA. The CDR3 covers 12 residues. The CDR3 here is CSAEAPFYGYTF. In DNA form, the CDR3 reads TGCAGCGCCGAGGCCCCCTTCTATGGCTACACCTTC.

The chain combines TRBV4-1 with TRBJ2-2; 7 bases fit TRBD1. Germline CDR1 MGHRA, CDR2 YSYEKL. The CDR3 sequence is 15 residues long. The trim removed 8 bases at V and 4 bases at J, leaving 10 bases unmatched. This CDR3 is CASRAGQAPTGELFF. The CDR3 DNA reads as TGCGCCAGCCGGGCCGGACAGGCTCCCACCGGGGAGCTGTTTTTT.

The rearrangement uses TRBV5-1 and TRBJ1-1; D is perhaps TRBD1 (5 bases). Germline V gene lookup returns CDR1 SGHRS and CDR2 YFSETQ. V was pared by 5 bases and J by 5 bases, with 13 bases between. This CDR3 has 13 amino acids. CDR3 in amino acids: CASRDPTGTEAFF. In DNA form, the CDR3 reads TGCGCCAGCAGGGATCCCACAGGAACTGAAGCTTTCTTT.

The chain uses TRBV5-6 and TRBJ2-5, with 7 nucleotides matching TRBD2. The germline gives CDR1 SGHDT, CDR2 YYEEEE. The ends lost 2 bases at V and 4 bases at J; junction bases unmatched: 11. CDR3 length equals 16 residues. The CDR3: CASSFHSGGPRETQYF. The CDR3 nucleotides are TGTGCCAGCAGCTTTCACTCGGGGGGTCCGCGAGAGACCCAGTACTTC.

This chain links TRBV2 with TRBJ2-5; D gene unclear. Germline CDR1 reads SNHLY; CDR2 reads FYNNEI. The CDR3 runs to 14 residues. V shed 3 bases and J shed 2 bases, with 10 bases lying between them. CDR3 coding DNA: TGTGCCAGCAGTGAGCTCGCGGATCAAGAGACCCAGTACTTC. Its translation is CASSELADQETQYF.

This clone was recorded only once. The rearrangement links TRBV12-3 or TRBV12-4 to TRBJ1-4, with unresolved D. The ends were cut back, 6 bases at V and 0 bases at J, with 5 bases in the middle. The CDR3 sequence is 13 residues long. This chain's CDR3 is CASRRATNEKLFF. CDR3 sequence (DNA): TGTGCCAGCAGACGAGCAACTAATGAAAAACTGTTTTTT.